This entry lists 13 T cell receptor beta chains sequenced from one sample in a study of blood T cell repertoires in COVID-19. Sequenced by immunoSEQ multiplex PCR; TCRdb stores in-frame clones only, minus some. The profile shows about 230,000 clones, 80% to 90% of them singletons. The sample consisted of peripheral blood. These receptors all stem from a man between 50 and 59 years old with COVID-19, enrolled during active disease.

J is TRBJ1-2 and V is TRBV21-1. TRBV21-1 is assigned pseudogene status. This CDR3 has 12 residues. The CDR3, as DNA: TGTGCCAGCAGCGGGGAGGACTATGGCTACACCTTC. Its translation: CASSGEDYGYTF.

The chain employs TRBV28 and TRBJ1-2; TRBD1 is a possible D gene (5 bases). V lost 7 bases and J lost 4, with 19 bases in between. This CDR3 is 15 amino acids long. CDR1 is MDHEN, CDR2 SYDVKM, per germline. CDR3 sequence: CASKARTQGIYGYTF. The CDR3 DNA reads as TGTGCCAGCAAGGCCAGGACCCAGGGCATCTATGGCTACACCTTC.

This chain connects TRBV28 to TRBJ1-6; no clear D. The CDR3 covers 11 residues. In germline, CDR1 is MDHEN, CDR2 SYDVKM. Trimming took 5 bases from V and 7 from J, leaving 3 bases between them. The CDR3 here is CASSTNSPLHF. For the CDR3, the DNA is TGTGCCAGCAGTACAAATTCACCCCTCCACTTT.

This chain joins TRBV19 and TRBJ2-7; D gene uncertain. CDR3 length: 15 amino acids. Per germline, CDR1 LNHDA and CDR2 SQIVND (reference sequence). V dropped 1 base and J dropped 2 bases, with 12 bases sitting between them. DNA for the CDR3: TGTGCCAGTAGTATAGCCCCCAGGCTGACCTACGAGCAGTACTTC. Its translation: CASSIAPRLTYEQYF.

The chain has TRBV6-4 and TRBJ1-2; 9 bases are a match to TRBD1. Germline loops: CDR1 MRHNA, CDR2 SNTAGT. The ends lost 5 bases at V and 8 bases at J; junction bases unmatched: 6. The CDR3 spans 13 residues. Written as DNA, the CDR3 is TGTGCCAGCAGTCCCGGGACAGGGTTCGGCTACACCTTC. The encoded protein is CASSPGTGFGYTF.

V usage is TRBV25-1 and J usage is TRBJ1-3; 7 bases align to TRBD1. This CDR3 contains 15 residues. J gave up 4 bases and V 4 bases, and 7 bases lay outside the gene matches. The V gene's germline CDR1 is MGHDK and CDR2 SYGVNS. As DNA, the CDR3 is TGTGCCAGCAGTGTAACAGGGGCGCCGGGAAACACCATATATTTT. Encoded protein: CASSVTGAPGNTIYF.

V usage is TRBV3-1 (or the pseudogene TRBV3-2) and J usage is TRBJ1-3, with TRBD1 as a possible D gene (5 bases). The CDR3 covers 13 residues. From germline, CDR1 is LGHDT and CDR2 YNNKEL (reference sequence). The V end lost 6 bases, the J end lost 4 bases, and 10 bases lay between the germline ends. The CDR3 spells CASRGAGGNTIYF. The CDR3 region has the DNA TGTGCCAGCAGAGGGGCTGGAGGAAACACCATATATTTT.

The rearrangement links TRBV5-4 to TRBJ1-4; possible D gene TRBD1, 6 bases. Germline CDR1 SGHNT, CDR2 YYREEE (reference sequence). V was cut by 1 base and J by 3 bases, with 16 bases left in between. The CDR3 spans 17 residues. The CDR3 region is CASSLPSSGDANEKLFF. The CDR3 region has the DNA TGTGCCAGCAGCTTGCCCTCGTCAGGGGACGCTAATGAAAAACTGTTTTTT. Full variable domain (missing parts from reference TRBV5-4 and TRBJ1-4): ETGVTQSPTHLIKTRGQQVTLRCSSQSGHNTVSWYQQALGQGPQFIFQYYREEENGRGNFPPRFSGLQFPNYSSELNVNALELDDSALYLCASSLPSSGDANEKLFFGSGTQLSVL.

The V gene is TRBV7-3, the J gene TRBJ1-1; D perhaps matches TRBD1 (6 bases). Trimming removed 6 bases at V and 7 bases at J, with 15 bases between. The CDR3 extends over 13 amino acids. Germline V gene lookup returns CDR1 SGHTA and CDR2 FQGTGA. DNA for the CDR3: TGTGCCAGCAGACCAACTGACAGGATTGAAGCTTTCTTT. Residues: CASRPTDRIEAFF.

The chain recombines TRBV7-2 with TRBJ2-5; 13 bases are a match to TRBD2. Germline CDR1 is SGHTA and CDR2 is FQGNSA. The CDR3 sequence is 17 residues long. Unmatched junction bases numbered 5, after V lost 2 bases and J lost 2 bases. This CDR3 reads CASSLLGTSGVQETQYF. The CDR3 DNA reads TGTGCCAGCAGCTTACTCGGGACTAGCGGGGTGCAAGAGACCCAGTACTTC.

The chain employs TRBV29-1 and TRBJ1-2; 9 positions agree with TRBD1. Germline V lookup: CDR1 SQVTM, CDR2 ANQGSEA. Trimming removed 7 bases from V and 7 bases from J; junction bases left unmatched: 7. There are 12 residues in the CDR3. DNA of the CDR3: TGCAGCGGCGGGGGACAGGGAGTTGGCTACACCTTC. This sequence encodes CSGGGQGVGYTF.

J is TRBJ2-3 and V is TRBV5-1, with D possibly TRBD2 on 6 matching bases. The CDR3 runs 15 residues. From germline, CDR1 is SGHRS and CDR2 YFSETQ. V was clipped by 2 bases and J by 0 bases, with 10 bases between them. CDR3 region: CASSFREPSTDTQYF. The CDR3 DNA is TGCGCCAGCAGCTTTCGGGAGCCCAGCACAGATACGCAGTATTTT. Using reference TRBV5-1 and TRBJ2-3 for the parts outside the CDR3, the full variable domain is KAGVTQTPRYLIKTRGQQVTLSCSPISGHRSVSWYQQTPGQGLQFLFEYFSETQRNKGNFPGRFSGRQFSNSRSEMNVSTLELGDSALYLCASSFREPSTDTQYFGPGTRLTVL.

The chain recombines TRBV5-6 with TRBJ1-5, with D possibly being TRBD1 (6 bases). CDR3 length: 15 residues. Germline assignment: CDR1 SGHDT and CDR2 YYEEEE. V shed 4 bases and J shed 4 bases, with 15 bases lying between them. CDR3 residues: CASSTGGTINQPQHF. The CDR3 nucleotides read TGTGCCAGCAGCACCGGGGGGACAATAAATCAGCCCCAGCATTTT.